The clone carrying this T cell receptor (beta chain) was picked up one time. Its specificity is not known. The data originate from a study of vaccination and CD4 T cells after COVID-19. Whole-study results and caveats: With convalescent patients, a median approximately 90% of reactive clones emerged solely after vaccination.

CDR3 length equals 15 residues. Germline CDR1 is MNHEY and CDR2 is SVGAGI. Deletions cut 4 bases from V and 7 bases from J, with 17 bases between. The Oncomine TCR Beta short-read assay generated sequence data from the DNA of cultured CD4+ T cells. TCRdb redid the calling of the PCR reads with MiXCR, one entry per CDR3 protein. The sample holds roughly 24,000 distinct CDR3 sequences, 64% seen once. Treatment of the sample: roughly ten-day PBMC culture with coronavirus spike peptide pools or control peptides (ViraFEST assay). V usage is TRBV6-5 and J usage is TRBJ2-1; D call uncertain. The specimen was CD4+ T cells from blood, cultured in vitro. The clonotype was recovered from a human donor who had recovered from COVID-19. The CDR3 DNA follows: TGTGCCAGCAGTTTCCCGGGCAGTCTCGGTAATGAGCAGTTCTTC. Encoded protein: CASSFPGSLGNEQFF.